This T cell receptor beta chain was recorded in a study of T cell responses to AZD1222 COVID-19 vaccine. Study observations and caveats: Sampled repertoires all dated from after the peak T cell response.

With regard to this clone: Its antigen is not known.

CDR1 and CDR2 (germline): LNHNV, YYDKDF (reference sequence). The CDR3 runs to 17 residues. J lost 1 base, V lost 0 bases, and 6 bases had no gene match. Measured with immunoSEQ multiplex PCR; TCRdb has only the in-frame clones, and not every one. The data show roughly 200,000 clones, approximately 90% seen once. The V call is TRBV15, the J call TRBJ2-3; the match to TRBD2 covers 8 bases. This receptor was identified in an adult who received the AZD1222 COVID-19 vaccine. The sample here was peripheral blood, taken 28 days after the second AZD1222 dose. The CDR3 sequence is CATSRDTLAGRTDTQYF. The CDR3 region has the DNA TGTGCCACCAGCAGAGACACATTAGCGGGGCGCACAGATACGCAGTATTTT.